This entry concerns a single TCR beta chain. Its cognate antigen has yet to be identified. Base quality data are lacking; no much larger clone is found one base away. These data belong to a study of human T cells and chemical hapten exposure (dated by TCRdb to the early 2020s). Looking at the study overall: For sensitization, 2% DPC in acetone was applied to a roughly 2 cm by roughly 2 cm area of upper inner arm skin. The patient cohort, mostly female, included alopecia areata with under or over 50% scalp involvement, alopecia totalis and alopecia universalis. This study followed changes in the peripheral blood TCR repertoire in vivo during primary and secondary sensitization of alopecia patients to the hapten diphenylcyclopropenone (DPC). About 27 alopecia patients gave blood for TCR sequencing at one to four time points (pre-sensitization, 2, 6 and 24 weeks). Blood samples were taken from patients before sensitization (week 0) and then at 2, 6 and about 24 weeks after DPC sensitization. Libraries were pooled for sequencing, and variation in per-sample TCR yields was attributed mainly to small differences in library volumes within the pool. Throughout the approximately 23-week study period, patients were also given weekly therapeutic DPC doses on the scalp. Patch testing was performed on the upper back with Finn chambers containing 0.01% DPC, and the patch tests were scored after 6 days according to International Contact Dermatitis Research Group standards.

The time point tag for this specimen amounts to: patch test 1, 2 weeks after DPC sensitization. The sample's treatment or condition, from its label and the paper: therapeutic diphenylcyclopropenone sensitization with weekly scalp DPC. At each patch-test visit, blood was drawn before the patch test was applied. Eligible patients were aged 18 to 70, diagnosed with alopecia, deemed suitable for DPC therapy, and excluded if pregnant. Total RNA was isolated from unfractionated whole blood collected in Tempus Blood RNA tubes. Including cysteine and phenylalanine, the CDR3 has 14 amino acids. CDR3 DNA is the only sequence kept; it has 42 bases, read in frame from the first base. Looking up the germline V gene yields CDR1 ENHRY and CDR2 SYGVKD. What the work shows at the level of the full study, not this receptor alone: After repeated subsampling, changes were observed in the strength of the expansion versus patch-test correlation and in the threshold at which the correlation became significant. DPC sensitization did not change the number of TCRs with a frequency above 1 in 1000, and there was no evidence of changes in global repertoire structure. A positive correlation was found between the number of PT1 expanded TCRs and patch test score, with significance reached at thresholds 8, 16 and 32 but not 4. Alopecia, a presumed autoimmune disease, was present in all patients, so the immune response of the patients might differ from that of healthy individuals. Significantly more large CDR3 similarity clusters were formed by expanded TCRs than by pre-sensitization or healthy control sets, consistent with antigen-driven responses.

Library preparation was by RACE. The sequencer listed for this sample is NextSeq 500. During library preparation, unique molecular identifiers were attached to individual cDNA molecules so that TCRs could be counted quantitatively and reproducibly. From each blood RNA sample, both TCR alpha and TCR beta chains were sequenced. The study's own analysis went as follows. The median number of TCRs per sample was 85,000 to 100,000, ranging from about 20,000 to 750,000. V, J and CDR3 annotation of the TCR reads was carried out using the Decombinator software suite. For the PS versus PT1 abundance plots, all samples were subsampled to the same number of TCRs (28,000). TCRs were defined as expanded if absent before sensitization and observed at least eight times at the 2-week time point. TCRdb handled the public reads itself, with Q25 trimming in fastp and clone calling in MiXCR, and kept productive beta chains. Each CDR3 protein gets just one entry, which takes the most common genes and DNA from the rows behind it. TCRdb, rather than the study authors, made the V and J calls. The sample table lists 180,000 or so distinct CDR3 sequences, about a fifth of them with a count of one. Over 6.5% of the sample comes from the top ten.

The clonotype originates from a woman in her 50s with alopecia areata. Some clones in this sample may be carry-over from other donors' samples. The input for sequencing was whole blood, taken in connection with sensitization to the hapten diphenylcyclopropenone (DPC). Recombination connected TRBV10-3 to TRBJ2-3, with 10 central nucleotides matching TRBD1. The DNA reads TGTTCAGGCCGGGGGACAGGGGCCACAGATACGCAGTATTTT. Translation gives CSGRGTGATDTQYF.